One and the same sample provided the 5 T cell receptor beta chains below, sequenced in a study of T cells in Graves' hyperthyroidism and ophthalmopathy. RNA transcripts served as the template for amplifying TCR beta CDR3 regions. A first-round RT-PCR of the TCR CDR3 used the HTBI primer set. TCRdb reanalysed the multiplex PCR reads using MiXCR and keeps one entry per CDR3 protein. The table lists around 540,000 distinct CDR3 sequences, around 15% of them singletons. The sample consisted of blood. The receptors come from a woman aged 25 to 39 with Graves' ophthalmopathy.

There are a few counts of this clonotype. The genes are TRBV4-3 and TRBJ2-7; weak D call: TRBD2 (7 bases). This CDR3 is 16 amino acids long. Germline V gene lookup returns CDR1 LGHNA and CDR2 YSLEER. The germline V and J ends were trimmed by 0 bases and 2 bases, with 14 bases remaining between them. The DNA of the CDR3 is TGCGCCAGCAGCCAAGATCTGGGGGGGCCAGCCTACGAGCAGTACTTC. Translating it yields CASSQDLGGPAYEQYF.

In this sample, this clonotype turned up a few times. The chain uses TRBV27 and TRBJ2-1; tentative D call: TRBD2 (6 bases). V lost 3 bases and J lost 5, with 14 bases in between. The CDR3 spans 15 residues. Germline V gene lookup returns CDR1 MNHEY and CDR2 SMNVEV (reference sequence). The DNA for the CDR3 is TGTGCCAGCAGTTTGCGGGCGGGAATCAACAATGAGCAGTTCTTC. It yields the protein CASSLRAGINNEQFF.

This clonotype appeared many times. The chain uses TRBV19 and TRBJ2-2, with D perhaps TRBD1 or TRBD2 (6 bases each). Germline-derived CDR1 and CDR2 are LNHDA and SQIVND (reference sequence). The CDR3 loop spans 16 amino acids. The germline V and J ends were trimmed by 4 bases and 3 bases, with 15 bases remaining between them. The CDR3 nucleotides read TGTGCCAGTAGTAGTATCGGGGGCGAGGACACCGGGGAGCTGTTTTTT. Its translation is CASSSIGGEDTGELFF.

The chain combines TRBV7-6 with TRBJ2-7, with D perhaps TRBD1 or TRBD2 (6 bases each). Trimming pared 5 bases from V and 0 bases from J, leaving 17 bases between. The CDR3 contains 16 residues. The germline V gene encodes CDR1 SGHVS and CDR2 FNYEAQ. DNA of the CDR3: TGTGCCAGCAGCCCTAGCGCCAGGGGTAGCTCCTACGAGCAGTACTTC. This sequence encodes CASSPSARGSSYEQYF.

This clonotype was observed a handful of times. CDR3 region: CASSDSLSSGEQFF. In DNA, the CDR3 is TGTGCCAGCAGTGACTCTCTTAGCTCTGGTGAGCAGTTCTTC. The chain has TRBV11-1 and TRBJ2-1; D not resolved. This CDR3 region has 14 residues. V was clipped by 6 bases and J by 9 bases, with 18 bases between them. Germline assignment: CDR1 SGHAT and CDR2 FQDESV (reference sequence).